The 5 T cell receptor beta chains below all came from one sample that was sequenced in a study of cytomegalovirus exposure and HLA in healthy donors. With 60 Vbeta and 13 Jbeta primers, the PCR was carried out. Clones were read by immunoSEQ multiplex PCR, and TCRdb kept only the in-frame ones, dropping some. The top ten clones hold roughly 3% of a sample with 55,000 to 70,000 clones, 55% to 65% of them seen once. Source material: PBMCs. The receptors derive from a woman aged 45 to 65 in good health and CMV-seronegative.

This clone occurred a few times. The chain couples TRBV5-5 to TRBJ1-2, with 9 nucleotides matching TRBD1. Germline V lookup: CDR1 SGHKS, CDR2 YYEKEE (reference sequence). The junction had 3 bases not matched to a gene; V was cut back by 4 bases and J by 2 bases. The CDR3 is 14 amino acids. The CDR3 region has the DNA TGTGCCAGCAGCACGGGACAGGGAAACTATGGCTACACCTTC. Residues: CASSTGQGNYGYTF.

This clone was seen a handful of times. The genes are TRBV28 and TRBJ1-1; no clear D. Germline CDR1 is MDHEN and CDR2 is SYDVKM. The CDR3 runs to 13 residues. Trimming took 5 bases from V and 0 from J, leaving 7 bases between them. CDR3 residues: CASSVHLNTEAFF. CDR3 nucleotide sequence: TGTGCCAGCAGTGTACACCTGAACACTGAAGCTTTCTTT.

This clone has ten or more counts. This chain joins TRBV29-1 and TRBJ2-3, with D tentatively TRBD1 (6 bases). The CDR3 is made up of 14 amino acids. Looked up from germline, CDR1 is SQVTM and CDR2 is ANQGSEA. V lost 5 bases, J lost 2 bases, and 14 bases lay in between. The CDR3 loop is CSVPQGLLTDTQYF. For the CDR3, the DNA is TGCAGCGTTCCTCAGGGGTTACTCACAGATACGCAGTATTTT.

The chain uses TRBV7-2 and TRBJ2-7; 9 bases agree with TRBD1. V lost 4 bases and J lost 3; bases outside the gene matches: 4. Germline loops: CDR1 SGHTA, CDR2 FQGNSA. The length of the CDR3 is 14 residues. Here the CDR3 DNA reads TGTGCCAGCAGCTCCTGGGACAGGGTCTACGAGCAGTACTTC. Protein: CASSSWDRVYEQYF.

The V call is TRBV5-4, the J call TRBJ2-6, with D tentatively TRBD1 (6 bases). The germline CDR1 and CDR2 sequences are SGHNT and YYREEE (reference sequence). The CDR3 has 17 residues. Trimming shortened V by 4 bases and J by 0 bases, and 14 bases separated the two germline ends. Written as DNA, the CDR3 is TGTGCCAGCAGCACAGGGCAGGCCTACTCTGGGGCCAACGTCCTGACTTTC. This translates into CASSTGQAYSGANVLTF. Full variable domain (rest looked up from reference TRBV5-4 and TRBJ2-6): ETGVTQSPTHLIKTRGQQVTLRCSSQSGHNTVSWYQQALGQGPQFIFQYYREEENGRGNFPPRFSGLQFPNYSSELNVNALELDDSALYLCASSTGQAYSGANVLTFGAGSRLTVL.